These 9 T cell receptor beta chains were all obtained from the same sample, sequenced in a study of T cell responses to AZD1222 COVID-19 vaccine. TCRdb keeps only in-frame clones here, not all; method: immunoSEQ multiplex PCR. The sample lists some 150,000 clones, 75% to 90% occurring once. The sequencing here drew on peripheral blood, taken 28 days after the second AZD1222 dose. The source of these receptors is an adult who received the AZD1222 COVID-19 vaccine.

This clone occurred a few times. The chain recombines TRBV5-1 with TRBJ1-6, with D unresolved. There are 12 residues in the CDR3. The V gene's germline CDR1 is SGHRS and CDR2 YFSETQ. The V and J ends lost 0 bases and 9 bases respectively, with 4 bases between them. In DNA, the CDR3 is TGCGCCAGCAGCTTGGAGAGTTCACCCCTCCACTTT. Translation gives CASSLESSPLHF.

The gene calls are TRBV7-2 and TRBJ1-1, with unresolved D. The CDR3 is 13 amino acids. The V end was cut by 5 bases, the J end by 10 bases, with 17 bases between. Germline values: CDR1 SGHTA, CDR2 FQGNSA. The CDR3 loop reads CASSAGSPGSAFF. CDR3 coding DNA: TGTGCCAGCAGCGCCGGATCCCCCGGGTCAGCTTTCTTT.

This clone was counted a few times. This chain joins TRBV19 and TRBJ1-5, with D hard to call. Germline V gives CDR1 LNHDA, CDR2 SQIVND (reference sequence). V shed 0 bases and J shed 0 bases, with 3 bases lying between them. CDR3 length: 14 residues. The CDR3 reads CASSIDGSNQPQHF. For the CDR3, the DNA is TGTGCCAGTAGTATAGACGGTAGCAATCAGCCCCAGCATTTT.

The chain is built from TRBV28 and TRBJ1-4, with 9 bases fitting TRBD1. The CDR3 covers 11 residues. After removal of 6 bases from V and 15 bases from J, the junction contained 5 bases not matched to a gene. Germline CDR1 and CDR2: MDHEN and SYDVKM. For the CDR3, the DNA is TGTGCCAGCAGAAAGGACAGGGGTTTGTTTTTT. Protein: CASRKDRGLFF. Based on the CDR3 plus reference TRBV28 and TRBJ1-4, the full variable domain is DVKVTQSSRYLVKRTGEKVFLECVQDMDHENMFWYRQDPGLGLRLIYFSYDVKMKEKGDIPEGYSVSREKKERFSLILESASTNQTSMYLCASRKDRGLFFGSGTQLSVL.

This clone was found a few times. V usage is TRBV28 and J usage is TRBJ2-3; 9 positions agree with TRBD2. The V gene end was trimmed by 2 bases and the J gene end by 4 bases; junction bases not matched to a gene: 4. Germline CDR1 and CDR2: MDHEN and SYDVKM. The length of the CDR3 is 15 residues. The CDR3 here is CASSLLAGPPDTQYF. In nucleotides, the CDR3 is TGTGCCAGCAGTTTACTAGCGGGACCCCCAGATACGCAGTATTTT.

As regards this clone: Additional DNA sequences in this sample encode the identical CDR3. V gene TRBV7-9 combines with J gene TRBJ1-4, with a possible D match to TRBD1 (5 bases). V was shortened by 1 base and J by 7 bases, with 10 bases between the two germline ends. The CDR3 loop spans 14 amino acids. Germline CDR1 SEHNR, CDR2 FQNEAQ (reference sequence). DNA for the CDR3: TGTGCCAGCAGCTTAGGGGGGGACTCTGAAAAACTGTTTTTT. Translation gives CASSLGGDSEKLFF.

V and J are TRBV4-3 and TRBJ2-5; 11 bases are a match to TRBD2. The junction had 7 bases not matched to a gene; V was cut back by 2 bases and J by 5 bases. The CDR3 length is 16 residues. Looked up from germline, CDR1 is LGHNA and CDR2 is YSLEER. The CDR3 loop is CASSQNSGRAGETQYF. The CDR3 region has the DNA TGCGCCAGCAGCCAAAATAGCGGGAGGGCCGGGGAGACCCAGTACTTC.

This chain joins TRBV19 and TRBJ2-1; TRBD2 agrees at 12 bases. Trimming removed 1 base from V and 8 bases from J; junction bases left unmatched: 9. There are 17 residues in the CDR3. Germline V gene data show CDR1 as LNHDA and CDR2 as SQIVND (reference sequence). CDR3 nucleotides: TGTGCCAGTAGTATAGTGGGGGCGACTAGCGGGAGCGATGAGCAGTTCTTC. Translated: CASSIVGATSGSDEQFF.

The chain couples TRBV28 to TRBJ2-7, with a tentative D call TRBD2 (5 bases). Germline values: CDR1 MDHEN, CDR2 SYDVKM. V lost 10 bases and J lost 3, with 13 bases in between. The CDR3 loop spans 12 amino acids. The CDR3 DNA follows: TGTGCCACTATGACGGGATACTACGAGCAGTACTTC. It specifies CATMTGYYEQYF.